The 20 T cell receptor beta chains below were found in one sample sequenced in a study of blood T cell repertoires in COVID-19. Measured with immunoSEQ multiplex PCR; TCRdb has only the in-frame clones, and not every one. This table holds about 110,000 clones, 60% to 85% found once. Sequenced: peripheral blood. All receptors come from a woman aged 40-49 years with acute or convalescent COVID-19.

The chain has TRBV18 and TRBJ2-7; 8 bases line up with TRBD1. Germline CDR1 reads KGHSH; CDR2 reads LQKENI. V gave up 6 bases and J gave up 5 bases; unmatched junction bases: 12. This CDR3 region has 15 residues. The CDR3 DNA sequence: TGTGCCAGCTCCCCAGGACAGGGAAACCCCCACGAGCAGTACTTC. Encoded protein: CASSPGQGNPHEQYF.

This rearrangement joins TRBV7-2 to TRBJ2-1; 10 nucleotides agree with TRBD2. The CDR3 contains 17 residues. With V trimmed by 1 base and J by 0 bases, 3 bases remained unmatched. The V gene's germline CDR1 is SGHTA and CDR2 FQGNSA. The CDR3 protein is CASSLVSGGASYNEQFF. CDR3 bases: TGTGCCAGCAGCTTAGTAAGCGGGGGGGCCTCCTACAATGAGCAGTTCTTC.

This chain links TRBV7-9 with TRBJ1-5; a weak D match, TRBD1 (5 bases). Germline assignment: CDR1 SEHNR and CDR2 FQNEAQ (reference sequence). V lost 0 bases and J 2 bases, leaving 17 bases between the germline ends. This CDR3 has 18 residues. The CDR3 loop is CASSLAQGATGGNQPQHF. The CDR3 nucleotides read TGTGCCAGCAGCTTAGCCCAAGGGGCCACTGGTGGCAATCAGCCCCAGCATTTT.

This chain uses TRBV15 with TRBJ2-2; 12 positions match TRBD2. The germline CDR1 and CDR2 sequences are LNHNV and YYDKDF (reference sequence). This CDR3 is 17 amino acids long. With 0 bases clipped from V and 5 bases from J, the junction kept 4 bases outside the gene matches. CDR3 amino acids: CATSREASGGGTGELFF. For the CDR3, the DNA is TGTGCCACCAGCAGAGAGGCTAGCGGGGGGGGGACCGGGGAGCTGTTTTTT.

V gene TRBV5-1 combines with J gene TRBJ2-5; 7 bases are a match to TRBD1. The CDR3 is made up of 15 amino acids. Germline-derived CDR1 and CDR2 are SGHRS and YFSETQ. V dropped 0 bases and J dropped 5; count of bases not matched to a gene: 7. The CDR3, as DNA: TGCGCCAGCAGCTTGGCTGCAGGGGGTTTGGAGACCCAGTACTTC. Translating it yields CASSLAAGGLETQYF.

The genes are TRBV7-2 and TRBJ2-6; TRBD1 agrees at 9 bases. CDR1 is SGHTA, CDR2 FQGNSA, per germline. Trimming removed 3 bases from V and 4 bases from J; junction bases left unmatched: 7. This CDR3 region has 17 residues. The CDR3, as DNA: TGTGCCAGCAGCTTGGGGGGACAGGGAACCGGGGCCAACGTCCTGACTTTC. Its translation: CASSLGGQGTGANVLTF.

This clone was detected many times. V usage is TRBV7-3 and J usage is TRBJ2-1; 8 nucleotides line up with TRBD2. The V gene's germline CDR1 is SGHTA and CDR2 FQGTGA. V lost 2 bases to trimming and J lost 5 bases; unmatched junction nucleotides: 2. The CDR3 sequence is 14 residues long. The CDR3 nucleotides are TGTGCCAGCAGCTTAGCGGGGGGTCACAATGAGCAGTTCTTC. It encodes CASSLAGGHNEQFF.

Note on this clone: Other DNA sequences in the sample encode the same CDR3. The genes are TRBV28 and TRBJ1-1; possible D gene TRBD1, 6 bases. Germline CDR1 and CDR2: MDHEN and SYDVKM. The CDR3 has 14 residues. Trimming took off 5 bases at V and 1 base at J, with 11 bases between the two ends. CDR3 in DNA: TGTGCCAGCAGTCTAGGACAGACGAACACTGAAGCTTTCTTT. Its translation: CASSLGQTNTEAFF.

The gene calls are TRBV7-9 and TRBJ2-7; 9 bases fit TRBD2. Germline loops: CDR1 SEHNR, CDR2 FQNEAQ (reference sequence). The V and J ends lost 3 bases and 5 bases, in that order; junction bases with no gene match: 8. This CDR3 spans 15 amino acids. Written as DNA, the CDR3 is TGTGCCAGCAGCTTGCTTGCGGGGGGGATCCACGAGCAGTACTTC. Translating gives CASSLLAGGIHEQYF.

V gene TRBV4-1 combines with J gene TRBJ1-2; 8 bases map to TRBD1. The J segment lost 4 bases and the V segment lost 2 bases, leaving 21 bases of the junction unmatched. The CDR3 extends over 20 amino acids. In germline, CDR1 is MGHRA, CDR2 YSYEKL. The CDR3 coding sequence is TGCGCCAGCAGCCAAAAAAGTGCTCGGGACAGGCTCAACTCCTTCTATGGCTACACCTTC. This sequence encodes CASSQKSARDRLNSFYGYTF.

In nucleotides, the CDR3 is TGTGCCAGTAGTTTGACAGGGGATTGGAATTCACCCCTCCACTTT. This encodes CASSLTGDWNSPLHF. V and J are TRBV19 and TRBJ1-6; 8 positions agree with TRBD1. The germline V gene encodes CDR1 LNHDA and CDR2 SQIVND (reference sequence). CDR3 length equals 15 residues. J was trimmed by 7 bases and V by 5 bases; bases with no gene match: 7.

The chain combines TRBV30 with TRBJ2-5, with D unresolved. The CDR3 sequence is 13 residues long. CDR1 is GTSNPN and CDR2 is SVGIG in the germline V gene (reference sequence). Trimming removed 7 bases at V and 5 bases at J, with 17 bases between. CDR3 sequence (DNA): TGTGCCTTGACCGAAACGGCCGGGGAGACCCAGTACTTC. Translation gives CALTETAGETQYF.

The chain joins TRBV10-3 to TRBJ2-1, with D maybe TRBD1 (5 bases). This CDR3 has 12 amino acids. The V end was cut by 6 bases, the J end by 6 bases, with 9 bases between. Germline CDR1 ENHRY, CDR2 SYGVKD. CDR3 region: CAIRDNSNEQFF. The CDR3 DNA reads as TGTGCCATCAGGGACAATAGCAATGAGCAGTTCTTC.

This chain links TRBV2 with TRBJ2-4; weak D call: TRBD1 (5 bases). The V end lost 6 bases, the J end lost 4 bases, and 10 bases lay between the germline ends. Germline loops: CDR1 SNHLY, CDR2 FYNNEI. This CDR3 is built from 13 residues. The CDR3 sequence: CASSIDSKNIQYF. The CDR3 region has the DNA TGTGCCAGCAGCATTGACAGTAAAAACATTCAGTACTTC.

The chain joins TRBV29-1 to TRBJ2-1, with TRBD1 matching over 9 bases. CDR3 size: 11 residues. Germline V CDR1 and CDR2: SQVTM, ANQGSEA. The trim removed 6 bases at V and 9 bases at J, leaving 3 bases unmatched. CDR3 in amino acids: CSVGQGSEQFF. The CDR3 nucleotides are TGCAGCGTAGGACAGGGGAGTGAGCAGTTCTTC.

The CDR3 here is CASSRGTGETQYF. CDR3 DNA sequence: TGTGCCAGCAGCCGCGGGACAGGGGAGACCCAGTACTTC. The chain uses TRBV12-3 or TRBV12-4 and TRBJ2-5; 9 bases are a match to TRBD1. Trimming removed 6 bases from V and 5 bases from J; junction bases left unmatched: 4. The CDR3 runs 13 residues.

The CDR3 sequence is CATSDFVQAQFQPQHF. CDR3 nucleotides: TGTGCCACCAGTGATTTTGTCCAGGCTCAGTTTCAGCCCCAGCATTTT. The chain has TRBV24-1 and TRBJ1-5, with D unclear. V was pared by 1 base and J by 6 bases, with 15 bases between. Germline V gene data show CDR1 as KGHDR and CDR2 as SFDVKD. The CDR3 is 16 amino acids.

The chain couples TRBV19 to TRBJ2-1; a weak D match, TRBD1 (5 bases). The CDR3 length is 13 residues. V lost 3 bases, J lost 3 bases, and 6 bases lay in between. Germline CDR1 reads LNHDA; CDR2 reads SQIVND (reference sequence). Here the CDR3 DNA reads TGTGCCAGTAGTATCGACAGCTACAATGAGCAGTTCTTC. Translated, it gives CASSIDSYNEQFF.

This CDR3 is CASGTETYGYTF. The CDR3 coding sequence is TGTGCCAGCGGGACAGAAACATATGGCTACACCTTC. The V gene is TRBV11-2, the J gene TRBJ1-2; 7 nucleotides match TRBD1. Germline V CDR1 and CDR2: SGHAT, FQNNGV. With 8 bases clipped from V and 5 bases from J, the junction kept 5 bases outside the gene matches. The CDR3 sequence is 12 residues long.

The J gene is TRBJ1-4, the V gene TRBV2; D uncertain. This CDR3 is built from 17 residues. Trimming stripped 5 bases from V and 7 bases from J, with 23 bases between. Germline V gene data show CDR1 as SNHLY and CDR2 as FYNNEI. The CDR3 spells CASSRGLSADIGEKLFF. The CDR3 coding sequence is TGTGCCAGCAGTAGAGGTCTGTCAGCGGATATAGGTGAAAAACTGTTTTTT.